What follows are 5 T cell receptor beta chains derived from one specimen sequenced in a study of OX40 agonist ivuxolimab in advanced cancers. TCRdb's table, derived via immunoSEQ multiplex PCR, lists solely in-frame clones and lacks some. Here the sample spans 65,000 to 75,000 clones, approximately 81% being singletons. This specimen consisted of CD4+ or CD8+ T cells sorted from blood, obtained in a trial of the OX40 agonist ivuxolimab. These receptors all come from an adult with an advanced solid tumor such as melanoma, head and neck, liver or kidney cancer.

V usage is TRBV2 and J usage is TRBJ2-3; D may match TRBD1 or TRBD2 (5 bases each). This CDR3 has 14 amino acids. From germline, CDR1 is SNHLY and CDR2 FYNNEI. Between the trimmed V and J ends, which lost 7 bases and 4 bases, there was a span of 15 bases. The CDR3 bases are TGTGCCAGCAAACGGGACCGGGGATCAGATACGCAGTATTTT. This translates into CASKRDRGSDTQYF.

V is TRBV5-6 and J is TRBJ2-7; D unresolved. V dropped 4 bases and J dropped 0 bases, with 11 bases sitting between them. Germline lookup yields CDR1 SGHDT and CDR2 YYEEEE. The CDR3 loop spans 14 amino acids. The CDR3 nucleotides read TGTGCCAGCAGCCTCGGTGGAGACTCCTACGAGCAGTACTTC. Its translation is CASSLGGDSYEQYF.

The chain joins TRBV27 to TRBJ1-4; 7 nucleotides agree with TRBD1. With 6 bases clipped from V and 8 bases from J, the junction kept 6 bases outside the gene matches. Germline assignment: CDR1 MNHEY and CDR2 SMNVEV (reference sequence). The CDR3 runs to 13 residues. The CDR3 reads CASSPDRVEKLFF. In nucleotides, the CDR3 is TGTGCCAGCAGCCCCGACAGGGTGGAAAAACTGTTTTTT.

This clone was detected once. The chain is built from TRBV6-5 and TRBJ2-7; D is possibly TRBD1 or TRBD2 (7 bases each). Trimming took off 8 bases at V and 6 bases at J, with 17 bases between the two ends. The CDR3 totals 13 residues. CDR1 is MNHEY and CDR2 is SVGAGI in the germline V gene. CDR3 DNA sequence: TGTGCCAGCCGGGGGGTAGGGGGCGGCGAGCAGTACTTC. It specifies CASRGVGGGEQYF.

This clone is a singleton in its sample. V gene TRBV19 combines with J gene TRBJ2-5; D ambiguous. The CDR3 extends over 13 amino acids. Trimming removed 6 bases at V and 1 base at J, with 9 bases between. Germline V CDR1 and CDR2: LNHDA, SQIVND (reference sequence). CDR3 amino acids: CASSTEFQETQYF. The CDR3 nucleotides are TGTGCCAGTAGCACCGAGTTCCAAGAGACCCAGTACTTC.